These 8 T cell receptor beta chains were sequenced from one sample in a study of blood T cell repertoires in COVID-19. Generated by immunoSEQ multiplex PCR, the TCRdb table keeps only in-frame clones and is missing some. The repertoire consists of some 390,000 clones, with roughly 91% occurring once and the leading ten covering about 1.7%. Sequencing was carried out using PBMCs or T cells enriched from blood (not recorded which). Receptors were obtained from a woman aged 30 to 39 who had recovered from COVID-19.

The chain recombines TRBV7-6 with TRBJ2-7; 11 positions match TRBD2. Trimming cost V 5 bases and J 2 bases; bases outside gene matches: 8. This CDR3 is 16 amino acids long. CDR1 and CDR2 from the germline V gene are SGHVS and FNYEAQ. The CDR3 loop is CASSIGGTSGTYEQYF. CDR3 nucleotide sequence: TGTGCCAGCAGCATAGGAGGGACTAGCGGAACCTACGAGCAGTACTTC. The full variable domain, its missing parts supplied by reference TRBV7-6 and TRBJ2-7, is GAGVSQSPRYKVTKRGQDVALRCDPISGHVSLYWYRQALGQGPEFLTYFNYEAQQDKSGLPNDRFSAERPEGSISTLTIQRTEQRDSAMYRCASSIGGTSGTYEQYFGPGTRLTVT.

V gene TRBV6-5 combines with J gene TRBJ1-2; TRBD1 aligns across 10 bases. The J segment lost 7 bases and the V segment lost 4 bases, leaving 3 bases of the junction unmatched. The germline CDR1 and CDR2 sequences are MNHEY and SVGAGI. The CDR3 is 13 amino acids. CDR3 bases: TGTGCCAGCAGTTTCGGGACAGGGGTTGGCTACACCTTC. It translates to CASSFGTGVGYTF.

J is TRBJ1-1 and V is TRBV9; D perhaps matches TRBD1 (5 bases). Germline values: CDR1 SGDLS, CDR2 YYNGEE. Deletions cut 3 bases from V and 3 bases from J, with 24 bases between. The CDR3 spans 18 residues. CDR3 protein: CASSANPRVGLKDTEAFF. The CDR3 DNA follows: TGTGCCAGCAGCGCAAACCCCAGGGTGGGACTGAAGGACACTGAAGCTTTCTTT.

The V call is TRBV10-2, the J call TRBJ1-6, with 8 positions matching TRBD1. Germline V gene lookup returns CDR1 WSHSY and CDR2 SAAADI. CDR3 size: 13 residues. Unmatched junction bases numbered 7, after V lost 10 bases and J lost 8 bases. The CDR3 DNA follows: TGCGCCACCGAGGACAGGGTTCATTCACCCCTCCACTTT. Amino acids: CATEDRVHSPLHF.

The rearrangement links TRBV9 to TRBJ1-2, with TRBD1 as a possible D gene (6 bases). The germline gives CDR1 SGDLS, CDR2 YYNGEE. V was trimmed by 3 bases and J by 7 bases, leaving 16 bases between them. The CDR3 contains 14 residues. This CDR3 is CASSGMGLDSGYTF. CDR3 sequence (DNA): TGTGCCAGCAGCGGAATGGGCCTGGACAGTGGCTACACCTTC. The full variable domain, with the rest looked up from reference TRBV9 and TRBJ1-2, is DSGVTQTPKHLITATGQRVTLRCSPRSGDLSVYWYQQSLDQGLQFLIQYYNGEERAKGNILERFSAQQFPDLHSELNLSSLELGDSALYFCASSGMGLDSGYTFGSGTRLTVV.

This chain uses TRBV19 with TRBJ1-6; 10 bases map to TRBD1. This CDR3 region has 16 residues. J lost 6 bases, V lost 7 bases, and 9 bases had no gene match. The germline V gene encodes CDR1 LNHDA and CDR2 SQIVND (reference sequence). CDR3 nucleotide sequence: TGTGCCAGTATTCCCACCGGGACAGGGGCTAATTCACCCCTCCACTTT. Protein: CASIPTGTGANSPLHF. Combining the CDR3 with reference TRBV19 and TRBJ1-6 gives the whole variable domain DGGITQSPKYLFRKEGQNVTLSCEQNLNHDAMYWYRQDPGQGLRLIYYSQIVNDFQKGDIAEGYSVSREKKESFPLTVTSAQKNPTAFYLCASIPTGTGANSPLHFGNGTRLTVT.

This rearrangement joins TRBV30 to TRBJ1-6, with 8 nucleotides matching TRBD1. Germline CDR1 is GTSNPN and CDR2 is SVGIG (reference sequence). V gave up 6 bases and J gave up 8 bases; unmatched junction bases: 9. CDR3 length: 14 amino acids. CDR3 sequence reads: CACQWTGNDSPLHF. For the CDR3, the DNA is TGTGCCTGCCAATGGACAGGGAATGATTCACCCCTCCACTTT.

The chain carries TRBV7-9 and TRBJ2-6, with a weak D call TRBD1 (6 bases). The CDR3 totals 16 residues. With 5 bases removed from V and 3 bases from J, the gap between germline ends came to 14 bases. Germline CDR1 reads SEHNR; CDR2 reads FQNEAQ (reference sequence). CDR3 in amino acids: CASSPRTGNGANVLTF. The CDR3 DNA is TGTGCCAGCAGCCCAAGAACAGGGAATGGGGCCAACGTCCTGACTTTC.